These T cell receptor beta chains were read from a single sample in a study of early T cells in non-severe SARS-CoV-2 infection. TCRdb reprocessed the 5' RACE reads with MiXCR, giving one entry per CDR3 protein. The data show 70,000 to 90,000 distinct CDR3 sequences, about 15% seen once. The sample consisted of whole blood. These receptors all come from an adult who was a healthcare worker with PCR-confirmed SARS-CoV-2 infection or an uninfected control (not recorded which). Each CDR3 is given with its conserved first and last residue. The D gene is left open where the match is weak. Expanded clones get a size class; other rows say once, few or many, or leave the size out.

CDR3	DNA	D	size	V	J
CASSRGQKNEKLFF	TGTGCCAGCAGCCGGGGACAGAAGAATGAAAAACTGTTTTTT	TRBD1	.	TRBV7-9	TRBJ1-4
CATHRSTDTQYF	TGTGCCACCCACAGGTCCACAGATACGCAGTATTTT	.	few	TRBV28	TRBJ2-3
CASSPPNTDTQYF	TGTGCCAGCAGTCCCCCCAACACAGATACGCAGTATTTT	.	.	TRBV27	TRBJ2-3
CASSLMVIGGYNEQFF	TGTGCCAGCAGCTTGATGGTGATCGGGGGGTACAATGAGCAGTTCTTC	TRBD2	few	TRBV5-4	TRBJ2-1
CASSLRILGGFYGYTF	TGTGCCAGCAGCCTCCGCATCTTAGGGGGTTTCTATGGCTACACCTTC	.	few	TRBV28	TRBJ1-2
CASSEGAYGYTF	TGTGCCAGCAGTGAGGGGGCCTATGGCTACACCTTC	.	few	TRBV6-1	TRBJ1-2
CASSLPGELFF	TGTGCCAGCAGCTTACCCGGGGAGCTGTTTTTT	.	.	TRBV7-8	TRBJ2-2
CAGLARGSPYEQYF	TGTGCCGGTCTGGCCAGGGGAAGTCCCTACGAGCAGTACTTC	.	few	TRBV30	TRBJ2-7
CASSAGGAATEAFF	TGTGCCAGCAGTGCAGGGGGGGCGGCCACTGAAGCTTTCTTT	TRBD1	.	TRBV12-3/TRBV12-4	TRBJ1-1
CASTETANYGYTF	TGTGCCAGCACCGAGACGGCTAACTATGGCTACACCTTC	.	few	TRBV6-1	TRBJ1-2
CASTPDRVPGELFF	TGCGCCAGCACCCCCGACAGGGTTCCCGGGGAGCTGTTTTTT	TRBD1	few	TRBV10-1	TRBJ2-2
CSAPFVGVGDIQYF	TGCAGTGCTCCATTTGTAGGAGTCGGGGACATTCAGTACTTC	.	few	TRBV20-1	TRBJ2-4
CASSLDPGQGGSQPQHF	TGCGCCAGCAGCCTAGACCCTGGACAGGGTGGAAGTCAGCCCCAGCATTTT	TRBD1	many	TRBV5-1	TRBJ1-5
CASKPGTVNYGYTF	TGTGCCAGCAAGCCCGGGACGGTGAACTATGGCTACACCTTC	.	.	TRBV28	TRBJ1-2
CASSEKESSETQYF	TGTGCCAGCAGTGAAAAGGAGTCTTCCGAGACCCAGTACTTC	.	.	TRBV2	TRBJ2-5
CASSEALRGIYGYTF	TGTGCCAGCAGTGAAGCGCTTCGAGGGATCTATGGCTACACCTTC	.	many	TRBV6-1	TRBJ1-2
CASGTQGLGTDTQYF	TGTGCCAGCGGGACCCAAGGGTTGGGGACAGATACGCAGTATTTT	.	.	TRBV7-3	TRBJ2-3
CSARAYTYEQYF	TGCAGTGCTAGAGCCTACACCTACGAGCAGTACTTC	.	many	TRBV20-1	TRBJ2-7
CASSGGRDVNSYEQYF	TGCGCCAGCAGCGGGGGCCGGGACGTAAACTCCTACGAGCAGTACTTC	.	many	TRBV5-1	TRBJ2-7
CASSQAGGIYEQYF	TGTGCCAGCAGCCAGGCAGGGGGTATCTACGAGCAGTACTTC	TRBD1	.	TRBV3-1	TRBJ2-7
CASSPSSAGLSYEQYF	TGTGCCAGCAGTCCATCTTCTGCGGGACTCTCCTACGAGCAGTACTTC	.	few	TRBV27	TRBJ2-7
CASSQAGGGSDTQYF	TGTGCCAGCAGCCAAGCGGGAGGCGGGTCAGATACGCAGTATTTT	TRBD2	many	TRBV28	TRBJ2-3
CASSASGGGTNEKLFF	TGTGCCAGCAGTGCGTCAGGGGGTGGAACTAATGAAAAACTGTTTTTT	TRBD1	many	TRBV28	TRBJ1-4
CASSLVQGGNTEAFF	TGCGCCAGCAGCTTGGTGCAGGGGGGAAACACTGAAGCTTTCTTT	TRBD1	.	TRBV5-1	TRBJ1-1
CASRGNEQFF	TGTGCCAGCAGGGGCAATGAGCAGTTCTTC	.	many	TRBV28	TRBJ2-1
CASSSSGQRYNEQFF	TGTGCCAGCAGTAGTTCCGGACAGAGATACAATGAGCAGTTCTTC	.	many	TRBV6-5	TRBJ2-1
CASRDSWTSGYNEQFF	TGTGCCAGCAGAGACTCTTGGACTAGCGGCTACAATGAGCAGTTCTTC	TRBD2	few	TRBV12-3/TRBV12-4	TRBJ2-1
CSVGLRQGAGETQYF	TGCAGTGTTGGGCTAAGACAGGGGGCAGGGGAGACCCAGTACTTC	TRBD1	many	TRBV20-1	TRBJ2-5
CASSHTLAGDTQYF	TGTGCCAGCAGTCACACTCTAGCGGGAGATACGCAGTATTTT	TRBD2	many	TRBV12-3/TRBV12-4	TRBJ2-3
CSAPPLQTTDTQYF	TGCAGTGCTCCCCCACTGCAGACCACAGATACGCAGTATTTT	.	many	TRBV20-1	TRBJ2-3
CASSPPTGTMGNEQFF	TGTGCCAGCTCACCACCTACCGGGACCATGGGGAATGAGCAGTTCTTC	.	.	TRBV18	TRBJ2-1
CASSLLRQGITYEQYF	TGCGCCAGCAGCTTGCTCCGACAGGGTATTACCTACGAGCAGTACTTC	TRBD1	.	TRBV5-1	TRBJ2-7
CASSVFRASGRKQETQYF	TGTGCCAGCAGCGTCTTTAGGGCTAGCGGGAGAAAGCAAGAGACCCAGTACTTC	TRBD2	.	TRBV7-8	TRBJ2-5
CASRLSGENEQFF	TGTGCCAGCAGATTGAGCGGGGAAAATGAGCAGTTCTTC	TRBD2	.	TRBV11-3	TRBJ2-1
CATSRRTTRDTEAFF	TGTGCCACCAGCAGGAGGACCACCAGGGACACTGAAGCTTTCTTT	.	.	TRBV15	TRBJ1-1
CASKTGPPNEQFF	TGTGCCAGCAAGACGGGGCCTCCCAATGAGCAGTTCTTC	.	many	TRBV7-9	TRBJ2-1
CASSTSGGNYEQYF	TGTGCCAGCTCTACCAGTGGGGGAAACTACGAGCAGTACTTC	.	many	TRBV18	TRBJ2-7
CSAREGAYEQYF	TGCAGTGCTAGAGAGGGGGCCTACGAGCAGTACTTC	.	.	TRBV20-1	TRBJ2-7
CASSYGSEAFF	TGTGCCAGCAGTTACGGCTCTGAAGCTTTCTTT	.	many	TRBV12-3/TRBV12-4	TRBJ1-1
CASSSSRSSGNTIYF	TGTGCCAGCAGCTCGAGCAGAAGCTCTGGAAACACCATATATTTT	.	many	TRBV11-2	TRBJ1-3
CASSSPPSGSWSGVQFF	TGCGCCAGCAGCTCACCGCCTAGCGGGAGTTGGAGTGGTGTGCAGTTCTTC	TRBD2	few	TRBV5-1	TRBJ2-1
CASSLGLAGGSTDTQYF	TGTGCCAGCAGTTTGGGACTAGCGGGAGGATCCACAGATACGCAGTATTTT	TRBD2	few	TRBV12-3/TRBV12-4	TRBJ2-3
CASSQQGDRGAFF	TGCGCCAGCAGCCAACAAGGGGACAGGGGGGCTTTCTTT	TRBD1	.	TRBV4-1	TRBJ1-1
CASSLGSSGHTDTQYF	TGTGCCAGCAGTTTAGGGTCTAGCGGCCACACAGATACGCAGTATTTT	TRBD2	few	TRBV28	TRBJ2-3
CASSLGAGDMGEQYF	TGCGCCAGCAGCCTCGGCGCCGGGGACATGGGCGAGCAGTACTTC	.	many	TRBV4-1	TRBJ2-7
CSVDRGGNEQFF	TGCAGCGTGGACAGGGGAGGCAATGAGCAGTTCTTC	TRBD1	.	TRBV29-1	TRBJ2-1
CASSQDGASDDTQYF	TGTGCCAGCAGCCAAGATGGGGCTAGCGATGATACGCAGTATTTT	.	medium-sized	TRBV3-1	TRBJ2-3
CASRGLEAFF	TGTGCCAGCAGGGGACTTGAAGCTTTCTTT	.	.	TRBV25-1	TRBJ1-1
CASSLVGAYEQYF	TGTGCCAGCAGTTTAGTCGGGGCCTACGAGCAGTACTTC	.	.	TRBV28	TRBJ2-7
CASSLTQINEQYF	TGTGCCAGCAGCTTAACCCAGATCAACGAGCAGTACTTC	.	.	TRBV7-2	TRBJ2-7
CASSLESLGIQYF	TGTGCCAGCAGCTTAGAGAGTCTCGGCATTCAGTACTTC	.	.	TRBV11-2	TRBJ2-4
CALSGQGASNEQFF	TGTGCCTTATCGGGACAGGGGGCGAGTAATGAGCAGTTCTTC	TRBD1	many	TRBV6-6	TRBJ2-1
CASSLSREQYF	TGTGCCAGCAGTTTATCCCGCGAGCAGTACTTC	.	few	TRBV28	TRBJ2-7